This entry lists 27 T cell receptor beta chains sequenced from one sample in a study of T cell changes during pregnancy in multiple sclerosis. The data were produced by immunoSEQ multiplex PCR, yet TCRdb's version contains in-frame clones alone and is incomplete. Among some 81,000 clones listed, 70% to 90% were seen once. Source: peripheral blood, taken before pregnancy. The source of these receptors is a female donor with multiple sclerosis, enrolled in a pregnancy study.

The chain employs TRBV10-3 and TRBJ2-7; 10 nucleotides agree with TRBD1. Germline V gene data show CDR1 as ENHRY and CDR2 as SYGVKD. The CDR3 extends over 16 amino acids. The V segment lost 4 bases and the J segment 2 bases; nucleotides outside the gene matches: 8. The CDR3 nucleotides read TGTGCCATCAGTGCGGGACAGGGGCATGGGACCTACGAGCAGTACTTC. This sequence encodes CAISAGQGHGTYEQYF.

The CDR3 region is CASREPGGGLFF. In DNA, the CDR3 is TGTGCCAGCAGGGAACCAGGGGGCGGACTGTTTTTT. This chain joins TRBV28 and TRBJ1-4, with TRBD1 matching over 8 bases. Germline-derived CDR1 and CDR2 are MDHEN and SYDVKM. The CDR3 sequence is 12 residues long. Trimming took 6 bases from V and 13 from J; bases not matched to a gene: 7.

The rearrangement joins TRBV6-6 to TRBJ2-1; TRBD2 matches 10 bases. V trimming: 5 bases; J trimming: 6 bases; junction bases outside the gene matches: 1. In germline, CDR1 is MNHNY, CDR2 SVGAGI (reference sequence). The CDR3 is 13 residues long. As DNA, the CDR3 is TGTGCCAGCAGTCAGCGGGGGGGCAATGAGCAGTTCTTC. It yields the protein CASSQRGGNEQFF.

The chain joins TRBV6-6 to TRBJ1-3; the D is unclear. The germline V gene encodes CDR1 MNHNY and CDR2 SVGAGI (reference sequence). CDR3 length equals 15 residues. With 5 bases removed from V and 1 base from J, the gap between germline ends came to 12 bases. CDR3 coding DNA: TGTGCCAGCAGTCCTTCGACACCTTCTGGAAACACCATATATTTT. Translating gives CASSPSTPSGNTIYF.

The chain uses TRBV11-2 and TRBJ2-2; no reliable D call. This CDR3 is 13 amino acids long. Trimming left V 1 base short and J 13 bases short, with 13 bases between. In germline, CDR1 is SGHAT, CDR2 FQNNGV. The CDR3 sequence: CASSLVVSSWLFF. The CDR3 nucleotides read TGTGCCAGCAGCTTAGTAGTGTCGAGTTGGCTGTTTTTT.

This chain's CDR3 is CASTKWGSGGPDYGYTF. CDR3 in DNA: TGTGCCAGTACAAAATGGGGCTCTGGGGGCCCCGACTATGGCTACACCTTC. This chain uses TRBV19 with TRBJ1-2, with D perhaps TRBD1 (6 bases). The V end lost 7 bases, the J end lost 3 bases, and 24 bases lay between the germline ends. CDR1 is LNHDA and CDR2 is SQIVND in the germline V gene (reference sequence). The CDR3 is 17 residues long.

The chain links TRBV6-1 to TRBJ2-1; the D gene is possibly TRBD1 (6 bases). Between the trimmed V and J ends, which lost 4 bases and 1 base, there was a span of 17 bases. The CDR3 has 17 residues. Germline CDR1 and CDR2: MNHNS and SASEGT. In DNA, the CDR3 is TGTGCCAGCAGTGTATGGCCAGGGGACGGGTCCTACAATGAGCAGTTCTTC. This translates into CASSVWPGDGSYNEQFF.

The chain combines TRBV6-4 with TRBJ2-1, with 10 bases identical to TRBD1. The CDR3 runs to 15 residues. The germline CDR1 and CDR2 sequences are MRHNA and SNTAGT. V lost 3 bases, J lost 3 bases, and 2 bases stayed unmatched. The CDR3: CASSERTGGYNEQFF. In nucleotides, the CDR3 is TGTGCCAGCAGTGAAAGGACAGGGGGCTACAATGAGCAGTTCTTC.

In the case of this clone: This CDR3 is also generated by other DNA sequences in the sample. This chain uses TRBV5-1 with TRBJ1-1; D is possibly TRBD1 (5 bases). Germline lookup yields CDR1 SGHRS and CDR2 YFSETQ. Trimming took off 0 bases at V and 3 bases at J, with 9 bases between the two ends. The CDR3 spans 14 residues. The CDR3 is CASSLEQGYTEAFF. CDR3 DNA: TGCGCCAGCAGCTTGGAGCAGGGATACACTGAAGCTTTCTTT. Complete variable domain (other parts from reference TRBV5-1 and TRBJ1-1): KAGVTQTPRYLIKTRGQQVTLSCSPISGHRSVSWYQQTPGQGLQFLFEYFSETQRNKGNFPGRFSGRQFSNSRSEMNVSTLELGDSALYLCASSLEQGYTEAFFGQGTRLTVV.

V usage is TRBV27 and J usage is TRBJ2-7; 7 bases are a match to TRBD1. The CDR3 runs 16 residues. CDR1 MNHEY and CDR2 SMNVEV come from the germline V gene (reference sequence). Trimming cost V 3 bases and J 1 base; bases outside gene matches: 9. The CDR3 nucleotides read TGTGCCAGCAGTTTGCGGACTCGGACAGGTTCCTACGAGCAGTACTTC. Its translation is CASSLRTRTGSYEQYF.

The V and J genes are TRBV12-5 and TRBJ1-6; D not certain. The CDR3 consists of 20 residues. V was clipped by 2 bases and J by 3 bases, with 23 bases between them. In germline, CDR1 is LGHNT, CDR2 FRNRAP. The CDR3 DNA follows: TGTGCTAGTGGTTTGCCTCACCCGCGACATCACCGACGCTATAATTCACCCCTCCACTTT. It translates to CASGLPHPRHHRRYNSPLHF. Complete variable domain (other parts from reference TRBV12-5 and TRBJ1-6): DARVTQTPRHKVTEMGQEVTMRCQPILGHNTVFWYRQTMMQGLELLAYFRNRAPLDDSGMPKDRFSAEMPDATLATLKIQPSEPRDSAVYFCASGLPHPRHHRRYNSPLHFGNGTRLTVT.

The genes are TRBV6-6 and TRBJ1-4; weak D call: TRBD1 (5 bases). The CDR3 spans 16 residues. Trimming left V 5 bases short and J 10 bases short, with 23 bases between. Germline-derived CDR1 and CDR2 are MNHNY and SVGAGI (reference sequence). The DNA for the CDR3 is TGTGCCAGCAGTACTTTCGGCCAGAATGAAAGGGGAAAACTGTTTTTT. It translates to CASSTFGQNERGKLFF.

For the CDR3, the DNA is TGTGCCAGTAGTATCCCGGGGGGCCGGACCGGGGAGCTGTTTTTT. Protein sequence: CASSIPGGRTGELFF. This chain joins TRBV19 and TRBJ2-2, with D possibly TRBD2 on 7 matching bases. V gave up 3 bases and J gave up 5 bases, with 13 bases separating them. The CDR3 sequence is 15 residues long. Germline V gene lookup returns CDR1 LNHDA and CDR2 SQIVND (reference sequence).

The J gene is TRBJ1-6, the V gene TRBV10-3; 9 positions agree with TRBD1. The CDR3 loop spans 15 amino acids. Germline CDR1 and CDR2: ENHRY and SYGVKD. J was trimmed by 8 bases and V by 3 bases; bases with no gene match: 5. This CDR3 reads CAISELGQGHSPLHF. For the CDR3, the DNA is TGTGCCATCAGTGAACTGGGACAGGGCCATTCACCCCTCCACTTT.

The rearrangement links TRBV5-4 to TRBJ1-2; possibly TRBD1 for D (5 bases). The V end lost 0 bases, the J end lost 8 bases, and 14 bases lay between the germline ends. Germline values: CDR1 SGHNT, CDR2 YYREEE (reference sequence). The CDR3 totals 14 residues. The CDR3 nucleotides are TGTGCCAGCAGCTTGGCCCCAGGGCGGGGGGGCTACACCTTC. Translation gives CASSLAPGRGGYTF.

The chain is built from TRBV9 and TRBJ1-1; the D is unclear. The V end lost 4 bases, the J end lost 4 bases, and 14 bases lay between the germline ends. Germline V gives CDR1 SGDLS, CDR2 YYNGEE. The length of the CDR3 is 14 residues. The CDR3 nucleotides are TGTGCCAGCAGCCCGACCCCGGGTTCCACTGAAGCTTTCTTT. Protein sequence: CASSPTPGSTEAFF.

The chain uses TRBV28 and TRBJ2-7; D is unclear. The CDR3 spans 12 residues. Germline V lookup: CDR1 MDHEN, CDR2 SYDVKM. V was shortened by 2 bases and J by 3 bases, with 5 bases between the two germline ends. As DNA, the CDR3 is TGTGCCAGCAGTTTAACTGGCTACGAGCAGTACTTC. Protein: CASSLTGYEQYF.

This rearrangement joins TRBV27 to TRBJ2-3; 9 nucleotides line up with TRBD2. CDR1 and CDR2 from the germline V gene are MNHEY and SMNVEV (reference sequence). This CDR3 comprises 16 residues. The trim removed 5 bases at V and 1 base at J, leaving 7 bases unmatched. Here the CDR3 DNA reads TGTGCCAGCAGTCCAAGGAGACTAGCGGGCACAGATACGCAGTATTTT. As protein: CASSPRRLAGTDTQYF.

The chain couples TRBV28 to TRBJ2-1; the D is unclear. V dropped 5 bases and J dropped 4 bases, with 18 bases sitting between them. Germline-derived CDR1 and CDR2 are MDHEN and SYDVKM. The CDR3 runs to 16 residues. CDR3 sequence (DNA): TGTGCCAGCAGTCCCCCCCCGGAGCCCGGGTACAATGAGCAGTTCTTC. Its translation is CASSPPPEPGYNEQFF.

This clone was detected only a few times. The gene calls are TRBV5-6 and TRBJ1-1, with D unresolved. The CDR3 spans 13 residues. Trimming removed 4 bases at V and 5 bases at J, with 12 bases between. Germline assignment: CDR1 SGHDT and CDR2 YYEEEE. The CDR3 loop reads CASSPVTETEAFF. The CDR3 DNA reads as TGTGCCAGCAGCCCTGTAACAGAAACTGAAGCTTTCTTT.

CDR3 protein: CASSFILAGDTDTQYF. The CDR3 DNA reads TGTGCCAGCAGCTTTATACTAGCGGGGGACACAGATACGCAGTATTTT. The chain employs TRBV7-2 and TRBJ2-3; 11 positions match TRBD2. Trimming at V came to 3 bases and at J to 2 bases, leaving 4 bases not matched to a gene. The CDR3 extends over 16 amino acids. The germline V gene encodes CDR1 SGHTA and CDR2 FQGNSA.

The chain joins TRBV19 to TRBJ1-3; no clear D. Per germline, CDR1 LNHDA and CDR2 SQIVND (reference sequence). This CDR3 is built from 12 residues. V lost 5 bases, J lost 5 bases, and 7 bases lay in between. The CDR3 DNA is TGTGCCAGTAGTCTTATAAGAAACACCATATATTTT. Amino acids: CASSLIRNTIYF.

The chain carries TRBV10-1 and TRBJ2-2; no reliable D call. In germline, CDR1 is WNHNN, CDR2 SYGVQD (reference sequence). The CDR3 totals 15 residues. Trimming took off 4 bases at V and 2 bases at J, with 11 bases between the two ends. The CDR3 nucleotides read TGCGCCAGCAGTGCCTATCACCTAAACACCGGGGAGCTGTTTTTT. It yields the protein CASSAYHLNTGELFF.

The gene calls are TRBV4-1 and TRBJ1-3, with 10 bases identical to TRBD1. V trimming: 0 bases; J trimming: 3 bases; junction bases outside the gene matches: 5. CDR3 length: 17 amino acids. Germline values: CDR1 MGHRA, CDR2 YSYEKL. The CDR3 reads CASSQDLRTGGGNTIYF. The CDR3 region has the DNA TGCGCCAGCAGCCAAGATCTCCGGACAGGGGGTGGAAACACCATATATTTT.

CDR3 coding DNA: TGTGCCAGCAGTCTAGTGGGCACCGGGGAGCTGTTTTTT. Its translation: CASSLVGTGELFF. The chain couples TRBV2 to TRBJ2-2; D unresolved. The CDR3 sequence is 13 residues long. Germline CDR1 and CDR2: SNHLY and FYNNEI. V was cut by 5 bases and J by 4 bases, with 8 bases left in between.

This rearrangement joins TRBV18 to TRBJ1-2; the D gene is possibly TRBD1 (5 bases). CDR3 length equals 13 residues. Trimming took off 0 bases at V and 8 bases at J, with 10 bases between the two ends. Per germline, CDR1 KGHSH and CDR2 LQKENI. CDR3 in DNA: TGTGCCAGCTCACCACCAGGGGTCGAGGGCTACACCTTC. Protein sequence: CASSPPGVEGYTF.

The CDR3 is CASRSYDSLLYGYTF. For the CDR3, the DNA is TGTGCCAGCAGGTCATACGACAGCCTTCTGTATGGCTACACCTTC. The V gene is TRBV14, the J gene TRBJ1-2; the D gene is possibly TRBD1 (5 bases). The ends were cut back, 6 bases at V and 5 bases at J, with 19 bases in the middle. The CDR3 length is 15 residues. Germline V gives CDR1 SGHDN, CDR2 FVKESK.